These 25 T cell receptor beta chains originate from one sample sequenced in a study of T cell responses to AZD1222 COVID-19 vaccine. Libraries were prepared by immunoSEQ multiplex PCR; TCRdb keeps only in-frame clonotypes and omits some of them. The repertoire consists of some 140,000 clones, with roughly 93% occurring once and the leading ten covering approximately 6.9%. Sample: peripheral blood, taken 28 days after the second AZD1222 dose. The receptors stem from an adult who received the AZD1222 COVID-19 vaccine.

V gene TRBV12-3 or TRBV12-4 combines with J gene TRBJ2-7; possibly TRBD1 for D (5 bases). The CDR3 has 13 amino acids. The V and J ends lost 7 bases and 2 bases respectively, with 12 bases between them. CDR3 region: CASTPQGAYEQYF. For the CDR3, the DNA is TGTGCCAGCACCCCCCAGGGCGCCTACGAGCAGTACTTC.

The rearrangement links TRBV18 to TRBJ2-5, with TRBD1 identical over 8 bases. The germline CDR1 and CDR2 sequences are KGHSH and LQKENI. Trimming cost V 6 bases and J 4 bases; bases outside gene matches: 4. The CDR3 runs 13 residues. CDR3 sequence: CASSSRGRETQYF. CDR3 nucleotides: TGTGCCAGCTCGTCCAGGGGGCGAGAGACCCAGTACTTC.

This clone occurred a few times. J is TRBJ1-1 and V is TRBV7-3, with 7 nucleotides matching TRBD1. Unmatched junction bases numbered 9, after V lost 5 bases and J lost 9 bases. This CDR3 has 13 amino acids. CDR1 SGHTA and CDR2 FQGTGA come from the germline V gene. CDR3 residues: CASSAGQVHQAFF. The CDR3 DNA follows: TGTGCCAGCAGCGCCGGACAGGTCCACCAAGCTTTCTTT.

As DNA, the CDR3 is TGTGCCAGCAGCCCTGGACGGGTTAATGAAAAACTGTTTTTT. It encodes CASSPGRVNEKLFF. The chain recombines TRBV7-8 with TRBJ1-4; D call uncertain. This CDR3 is built from 14 residues. V dropped 5 bases and J dropped 4 bases, with 11 bases sitting between them. In germline, CDR1 is SGHVS, CDR2 FQNEAQ. The full variable domain, its missing parts supplied by reference TRBV7-8 and TRBJ1-4, is GAGVSQSPRYKVAKRGQDVALRCDPISGHVSLFWYQQALGQGPEFLTYFQNEAQLDKSGLPSDRFFAERPEGSVSTLKIQRTQQEDSAVYLCASSPGRVNEKLFFGSGTQLSVL.

The CDR3 reads CASSTGQNYNSPLHF. In DNA, the CDR3 is TGTGCCAGCTCAACGGGGCAGAATTATAATTCACCCCTCCACTTT. The chain has TRBV18 and TRBJ1-6; D may be TRBD1 (5 bases). There are 15 residues in the CDR3. Germline CDR1 and CDR2: KGHSH and LQKENI. The V end lost 5 bases, the J end lost 4 bases, and 12 bases lay between the germline ends.

The rearrangement uses TRBV3-1 (or the pseudogene TRBV3-2) and TRBJ2-1, with D perhaps matching TRBD2 (5 bases). The CDR3 length is 13 residues. V dropped 0 bases and J dropped 7 bases, with 7 bases sitting between them. CDR1 is LGHDT, CDR2 YNNKEL, per germline (reference sequence). The CDR3 is CASSQDPGNEQFF. CDR3 in DNA: TGTGCCAGCAGCCAAGATCCGGGAAATGAGCAGTTCTTC.

The rearrangement uses TRBV6-5 and TRBJ2-1; D is undetermined. Germline V gene lookup returns CDR1 MNHEY and CDR2 SVGAGI. The CDR3 has 15 amino acids. With 6 bases removed from V and 7 bases from J, the gap between germline ends came to 19 bases. The CDR3 DNA follows: TGTGCCAGCAGCCGCCTCAACGGATTGAAGAATGAGCAGTTCTTC. As protein: CASSRLNGLKNEQFF.

The chain has TRBV5-1 and TRBJ1-4; perhaps TRBD1 as D (5 bases). V was trimmed by 4 bases and J by 7 bases, leaving 14 bases between them. CDR1 and CDR2 (germline): SGHRS, YFSETQ. This CDR3 is 14 amino acids long. This CDR3 reads CASSPTGPGEKLFF. In DNA form, the CDR3 reads TGCGCCAGCAGCCCCACAGGACCGGGTGAAAAACTGTTTTTT.

The V gene is TRBV5-6, the J gene TRBJ1-1, with D tentatively TRBD1 (5 bases). This CDR3 contains 16 residues. Looked up from germline, CDR1 is SGHDT and CDR2 is YYEEEE. The germline V and J ends were trimmed by 4 bases and 6 bases, with 22 bases remaining between them. The CDR3 sequence: CASSLLTRQMLAEAFF. CDR3 nucleotide sequence: TGTGCCAGCAGCCTCCTCACTCGACAGATGCTAGCTGAAGCTTTCTTT.

This chain connects TRBV5-6 to TRBJ2-3; 10 bases are shared with TRBD1. The germline V gene encodes CDR1 SGHDT and CDR2 YYEEEE. Losses at the gene ends were 6 bases for V and 6 bases for J; bases not matched to a gene: 4. The CDR3 is 13 residues long. CDR3 DNA: TGTGCCAGCATACGACAGGGGGCGGATACGCAGTATTTT. Encoded protein: CASIRQGADTQYF.

This rearrangement joins TRBV4-3 to TRBJ2-7; D is uncertain. CDR3 length: 15 residues. The V gene lost 1 base and the J gene lost 0 bases, with 10 bases spanning the gap. The germline CDR1 and CDR2 sequences are LGHNA and YSLEER. The CDR3 is CASSQALDSSYEQYF. The CDR3 region has the DNA TGCGCCAGCAGCCAAGCTTTAGACTCCTCCTACGAGCAGTACTTC.

J is TRBJ1-5 and V is TRBV7-9; D remains unclear. The germline V gene has CDR1 SEHNR and CDR2 FQNEAQ (reference sequence). This CDR3 region has 12 residues. The V end was cut by 8 bases, the J end by 4 bases, with 9 bases between. The CDR3 reads CASSEGNQPQHF. CDR3 DNA: TGTGCCAGCTCGGAGGGAAATCAGCCCCAGCATTTT.

The chain recombines TRBV19 with TRBJ1-1; no clear D. Germline CDR1 LNHDA, CDR2 SQIVND (reference sequence). The CDR3 is 13 residues long. Trimming removed 2 bases from V and 9 bases from J, with 13 bases in between. CDR3 amino acids: CASSITGFRQAFF. CDR3 DNA: TGTGCCAGTAGTATAACGGGGTTCCGACAAGCTTTCTTT.

V and J are TRBV6-5 and TRBJ2-1; 11 bases map to TRBD1. There are 15 residues in the CDR3. Trimming at V came to 7 bases and at J to 5 bases, leaving 7 bases not matched to a gene. Germline CDR1 reads MNHEY; CDR2 reads SVGAGI. CDR3 sequence: CASNAGTGGHNEQFF. The CDR3 DNA is TGTGCCAGCAACGCCGGGACAGGGGGTCACAATGAGCAGTTCTTC.

The chain uses TRBV2 and TRBJ1-2, with 11 nucleotides matching TRBD1. CDR3 size: 14 residues. CDR1 is SNHLY and CDR2 is FYNNEI in the germline V gene. J lost 6 bases, V lost 5 bases, and 5 bases had no gene match. The CDR3 loop is CASSRDRGNHGYTF. DNA of the CDR3: TGTGCCAGCAGTCGGGACAGGGGGAATCATGGCTACACCTTC.

This sequence joins TRBV5-4 and TRBJ2-3; 9 bases agree with TRBD2. J gave up 2 bases and V 0 bases, and 1 base lay outside the gene matches. CDR3 length: 15 amino acids. Germline CDR1 reads SGHNT; CDR2 reads YYREEE (reference sequence). CDR3 nucleotides: TGTGCCAGCAGCTTGGGACTAGCGGCCACAGATACGCAGTATTTT. Encoded protein: CASSLGLAATDTQYF.

The V call is TRBV30, the J call TRBJ1-5; D may be TRBD1 (6 bases). Trimming pared 1 base from V and 7 bases from J, leaving 17 bases between. The CDR3 runs to 15 residues. Germline CDR1 and CDR2: GTSNPN and SVGIG (reference sequence). CDR3 sequence (DNA): TGTGCCTGGAGTGGGGGGCTGACACTTCAACAGCCCCAGCATTTT. Protein product: CAWSGGLTLQQPQHF.

The chain couples TRBV24-1 to TRBJ2-7; 14 nucleotides agree with TRBD2. Germline loops: CDR1 KGHDR, CDR2 SFDVKD. V trimming: 2 bases; J trimming: 2 bases; junction bases outside the gene matches: 13. The CDR3 has 20 amino acids. CDR3 protein: CATSDWLSGTSGGETYEQYF. DNA for the CDR3: TGTGCCACCAGTGATTGGCTGTCCGGGACTAGCGGGGGTGAAACCTACGAGCAGTACTTC.

This clone was counted once. The CDR3 region is CASSVSRNYEQYF. The CDR3 nucleotides read TGTGCCAGCAGTGTTTCCCGAAACTACGAGCAGTACTTC. The chain joins TRBV2 to TRBJ2-7; D is uncertain. Trimming removed 4 bases at V and 3 bases at J, with 10 bases between. This CDR3 has 13 residues. Per germline, CDR1 SNHLY and CDR2 FYNNEI.

The V gene is TRBV11-2, the J gene TRBJ2-4, with D unclear. The ends were cut back, 5 bases at V and 9 bases at J, with 17 bases in the middle. The CDR3 length is 14 residues. The germline V gene has CDR1 SGHAT and CDR2 FQNNGV. The CDR3 DNA reads as TGTGCCAGCAGCCCCCGAGAACACGAGGCCATTCAGTACTTC. Translating gives CASSPREHEAIQYF.

The chain combines TRBV6-5 with TRBJ1-6; no firm D call. The CDR3 loop spans 14 amino acids. Trimming removed 6 bases at V and 10 bases at J, with 16 bases between. Germline V gene lookup returns CDR1 MNHEY and CDR2 SVGAGI. The CDR3 reads CASSLGRSDSPLHF. The DNA for the CDR3 is TGTGCCAGCAGCCTCGGACGGAGTGACTCACCCCTCCACTTT.

The chain joins TRBV2 to TRBJ1-6; 9 positions agree with TRBD1. This CDR3 has 15 residues. V trimming: 2 bases; J trimming: 8 bases; junction bases outside the gene matches: 4. Germline loops: CDR1 SNHLY, CDR2 FYNNEI. CDR3 in amino acids: CASSELRTGDSPLHF. The CDR3 nucleotides read TGTGCCAGCAGTGAATTACGGACAGGGGATTCACCCCTCCACTTT. The complete variable domain, with remaining parts taken from reference TRBV2 and TRBJ1-6, reads EPEVTQTPSHQVTQMGQEVILRCVPISNHLYFYWYRQILGQKVEFLVSFYNNEISEKSEIFDDQFSVERPDGSNFTLKIRSTKLEDSAMYFCASSELRTGDSPLHFGNGTRLTVT.

The chain combines TRBV7-9 with TRBJ1-1, with a weak D call TRBD1 (6 bases). The CDR3 is 16 amino acids. Trimming left V 5 bases short and J 2 bases short, with 18 bases between. Germline values: CDR1 SEHNR, CDR2 FQNEAQ (reference sequence). The CDR3 region is CASSQIGGRGNTEAFF. CDR3 DNA sequence: TGTGCCAGCAGCCAGATAGGTGGCAGGGGTAACACTGAAGCTTTCTTT.

This chain uses TRBV15 with TRBJ2-5, with D perhaps matching TRBD2 (5 bases). Germline CDR1 and CDR2: LNHNV and YYDKDF (reference sequence). V was cut by 5 bases and J by 0 bases, with 19 bases left in between. This CDR3 has 17 amino acids. The CDR3 loop is CATSRQTSIEYQETQYF. CDR3 nucleotide sequence: TGTGCCACCAGCCGCCAAACTAGTATTGAGTACCAAGAGACCCAGTACTTC.

The chain links TRBV6-2 or TRBV6-3 to TRBJ2-1, with no clear D. CDR3 length equals 15 residues. The ends were cut back, 5 bases at V and 0 bases at J, with 11 bases in the middle. Per the germline V gene, CDR1 is MNHEY and CDR2 is SVGEGT. The chain's CDR3 is CASSQGISSYNEQFF. CDR3 DNA sequence: TGTGCCAGCAGTCAAGGAATTAGCTCCTACAATGAGCAGTTCTTC.